This TCR beta chain came from a study of technical replicates of blood from a few donors. Germline CDR1 reads SGDLS; CDR2 reads YYNGEE. The CDR3 is made up of 16 amino acids. V gave up 0 bases and J gave up 5 bases; unmatched junction bases: 8. Assay: immunoSEQ multiplex PCR; the TCRdb copy retains only in-frame clones and omits some. Of some 82,000 clones listed, about 97% are singletons. Sequencing used T cells isolated from PBMCs. The clonotype comes from a human donor in good health. The chain recombines TRBV9 with TRBJ2-1; 7 bases line up with TRBD2. CDR3 coding DNA: TGTGCCAGCAGCGTAGGGGGCGGGAGCCCAAACAATGAGCAGTTCTTC. It encodes CASSVGGGSPNNEQFF.